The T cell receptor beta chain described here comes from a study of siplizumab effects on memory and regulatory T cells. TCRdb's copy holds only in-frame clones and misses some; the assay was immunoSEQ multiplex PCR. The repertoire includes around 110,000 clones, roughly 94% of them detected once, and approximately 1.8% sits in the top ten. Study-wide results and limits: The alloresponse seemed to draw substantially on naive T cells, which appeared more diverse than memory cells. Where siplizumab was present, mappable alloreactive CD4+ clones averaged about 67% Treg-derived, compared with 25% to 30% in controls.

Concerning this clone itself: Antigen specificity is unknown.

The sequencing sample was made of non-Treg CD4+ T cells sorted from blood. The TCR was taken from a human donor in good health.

CDR3 in DNA: TGCGCCAGCAGCCAATTTAGCGGGAGGTTCAACATTCAGTACTTC. Translation gives CASSQFSGRFNIQYF. V usage is TRBV4-1 and J usage is TRBJ2-4; TRBD2 matches 10 bases. J lost 7 bases, V lost 2 bases, and 5 bases had no gene match. The CDR3 sequence is 15 residues long. Germline V gives CDR1 MGHRA, CDR2 YSYEKL.